The 9 T cell receptor beta chains below were found in one sample sequenced in a study of blood T cell repertoires in COVID-19. Clones were read by immunoSEQ multiplex PCR, and TCRdb kept only the in-frame ones, dropping some. The data show 540,000 or so clones, about 88% seen once. The specimen sequenced was peripheral blood. Receptors originate from a woman between 45 and 60 years old with COVID-19, enrolled during active disease.

The CDR3 sequence: CASSQASTGSLVGYTF. The CDR3 coding sequence is TGTGCCAGCAGCCAGGCCTCAACCGGGAGCCTAGTTGGCTACACCTTC. This chain uses TRBV3-1 (or the pseudogene TRBV3-2) with TRBJ1-2, with D unclear. The CDR3 sequence is 16 residues long. The germline V and J ends were trimmed by 3 bases and 7 bases, with 21 bases remaining between them. CDR1 is LGHDT, CDR2 YNNKEL, per germline (reference sequence).

The chain uses TRBV7-2 and TRBJ1-1, with TRBD1 matching over 7 bases. After removal of 4 bases from V and 3 bases from J, the junction contained 2 bases not matched to a gene. Germline assignment: CDR1 SGHTA and CDR2 FQGNSA. CDR3 length: 13 residues. The DNA of the CDR3 is TGTGCCAGCAGCTGGGGACAGTACACTGAAGCTTTCTTT. This sequence encodes CASSWGQYTEAFF.

The chain joins TRBV19 to TRBJ1-2, with TRBD1 matching over 8 bases. CDR3 length: 13 amino acids. The trim removed 10 bases at V and 2 bases at J, leaving 6 bases unmatched. Germline-derived CDR1 and CDR2 are LNHDA and SQIVND (reference sequence). DNA of the CDR3: TGTGCCATCACGGACAGGGCAAACTATGGCTACACCTTC. It is translated as CAITDRANYGYTF.

The chain couples TRBV18 to TRBJ1-2, with 7 nucleotides matching TRBD1. J gave up 4 bases and V 3 bases, and 14 bases lay outside the gene matches. Germline loops: CDR1 KGHSH, CDR2 LQKENI. The CDR3 sequence is 17 residues long. The CDR3 region is CASSPVGSRDSFYGYTF. CDR3 coding DNA: TGTGCCAGCTCACCCGTAGGATCCCGGGACAGCTTCTATGGCTACACCTTC.

The V and J genes are TRBV27 and TRBJ2-5; 8 bases agree with TRBD2. V lost 3 bases, J lost 4 bases, and 4 bases stayed unmatched. CDR3 size: 14 residues. CDR1 is MNHEY, CDR2 SMNVEV, per germline (reference sequence). CDR3 protein: CASSFLRGAETQYF. The DNA of the CDR3 is TGTGCCAGCAGTTTTTTGCGGGGGGCAGAGACCCAGTACTTC.

About this clone itself: Additional DNA sequences in this sample encode the identical CDR3. The V and J genes are TRBV5-1 and TRBJ2-2; no clear D. V lost 0 bases to trimming and J lost 1 base, with 4 bases between them. CDR3 length: 14 amino acids. From germline, CDR1 is SGHRS and CDR2 YFSETQ. CDR3 amino acids: CASSLGVNTGELFF. In DNA, the CDR3 is TGCGCCAGCAGCTTGGGAGTGAACACCGGGGAGCTGTTTTTT.

This chain connects TRBV30 to TRBJ1-4, with 9 bases aligning to TRBD1. Germline V gives CDR1 GTSNPN, CDR2 SVGIG (reference sequence). J gave up 6 bases and V 5 bases, and 7 bases lay outside the gene matches. The CDR3 covers 14 residues. CDR3 loop: CAWSMDRGDEKLFF. Here the CDR3 DNA reads TGTGCCTGGTCCATGGACAGGGGAGATGAAAAACTGTTTTTT.

This clone appeared once. V is TRBV11-1 and J is TRBJ1-1, with TRBD1 identical over 7 bases. J gave up 3 bases and V 5 bases, and 9 bases lay outside the gene matches. The V gene's germline CDR1 is SGHAT and CDR2 FQDESV (reference sequence). This CDR3 comprises 15 residues. The CDR3: CASSIRDRGDTEAFF. The CDR3 DNA follows: TGTGCCAGCAGCATCCGGGACAGAGGGGACACTGAAGCTTTCTTT.

This clone was recorded once. The chain combines TRBV5-1 with TRBJ1-2, with 10 bases aligning to TRBD1. The CDR3 contains 15 residues. Germline assignment: CDR1 SGHRS and CDR2 YFSETQ. The junction had 11 bases not matched to a gene; V was cut back by 5 bases and J by 7 bases. The CDR3 coding sequence is TGCGCCAGCAGTCCAGACCGGGACAGGGGCTCTGGCTACACCTTC. This gives the protein CASSPDRDRGSGYTF.